A selection of T cell receptor beta chains follows, all from one sample in a study of CD8+CD57+ T cells in acquired aplastic anemia. TCRdb passed the reads through MiXCR, listing each CDR3 protein once. The top ten clones hold roughly 13% of a sample with more than 150,000 distinct CDR3 sequences, 45% to 60% of them seen once. Source material: sorted CD4+, CD8+, or CD8+CD57+ T cells (not recorded which) from PBMCs. Source of these receptors: a human donor with aplastic anemia. Both conserved end residues are part of each CDR3. D genes are given only for firm matches. The size of a clone is reported for some rows only, either as once, few or many, or as a class for expanded clones.

V gene,CDR3 length,J gene,clone size,D gene,CDR3 protein
TRBV5-4,16,TRBJ2-6,many,-,CASSPTGRSGANVLTF
TRBV2,11,TRBJ1-5,-,-,CASSNNQPQHF
TRBV24-1,13,TRBJ2-1,-,TRBD1,CATRGTGGNEQFF
TRBV15,16,TRBJ2-7,few,TRBD2,CATSRGRLAGSYEQYF
TRBV2,16,TRBJ1-3,-,-,CASSTKDKGSGNTIYF
TRBV15,15,TRBJ2-2,-,TRBD2,CATSRDRGGFGELFF
TRBV5-8,14,TRBJ2-7,many,TRBD2,CASRRGTSSYEQYF
TRBV15,12,TRBJ2-1,-,-,CATSREGGEQFF
TRBV27,14,TRBJ2-7,-,-,CASSSSGIAYEQYF
TRBV11-1,16,TRBJ2-7,-,-,CASSFAVGLSSYEQYF
TRBV12-3/TRBV12-4,11,TRBJ1-1,many,-,CASRLGTAAFF
TRBV28,15,TRBJ1-3,-,-,CASSANQRIGNTIYF
TRBV2,15,TRBJ2-7,once,-,CASSQGVVPDYEQYF
TRBV12-3/TRBV12-4,15,TRBJ2-6,many,TRBD2,CATGLAGSGANVLTF
TRBV19,15,TRBJ2-3,-,TRBD1,CASKQGALSTDTQYF
TRBV19,14,TRBJ1-1,many,-,CASSIDKGGTEAFF
TRBV25-1,14,TRBJ1-6,-,-,CASRQTAHNSPLHF
TRBV2,15,TRBJ2-1,-,-,CASSQEGMLTNEQFF
TRBV30,14,TRBJ1-2,-,TRBD1,CAWSPWDRTRGYTF
TRBV5-8,16,TRBJ2-3,-,TRBD2,CASSSGTSGGSNTQYF
TRBV29-1,14,TRBJ2-5,once,TRBD1,CSVEDGAGGETQYF
TRBV20-1,16,TRBJ1-5,many,-,CSARENGSPLYQPQHF
TRBV12-3/TRBV12-4,15,TRBJ2-1,many,TRBD2,CASSSGLAENNEQFF
TRBV20-1,14,TRBJ2-5,-,TRBD1,CSAGDRAQPETQYF
TRBV2,15,TRBJ2-5,-,-,CASIPRVWGEETQYF
TRBV7-9,11,TRBJ2-3,many,-,CASTRRDTQYF
TRBV12-3/TRBV12-4,13,TRBJ2-1,many,-,CASRINGDSEQFF